This is a list of T cell receptor beta chains from one sample in a study of T cells in Graves' hyperthyroidism and ophthalmopathy. TCRdb reprocessed the multiplex PCR reads with MiXCR, giving one entry per CDR3 protein. The sample has 450,000 to 600,000 distinct CDR3 sequences, 20% seen once; the top ten hold 47%. Sequencing used blood. The receptor set was obtained from a man aged 40-49 years with Graves' ophthalmopathy. The CDR3 runs from the conserved cysteine through the conserved F or W. The order of the fields is V gene, J gene, CDR3 protein.

>TRBV20-1|TRBJ2-1
CSAVTSGVRYNEQFF
>TRBV10-3|TRBJ2-7
CAISFTGTSAYEQYF
>TRBV12-3/TRBV12-4|TRBJ1-5
CASSSLGQEVQPQHF
>TRBV13|TRBJ2-2
CASSLSRAGELFF
>TRBV29-1|TRBJ1-4
CSVGGQREKLFF
>TRBV7-9|TRBJ2-2
CASSFRNWQGAGGELFF
>TRBV6-1|TRBJ2-5
CASSPPTRGTSGRIQETQYF
>TRBV28|TRBJ1-5
CASSSQWGNNQPQHF
>TRBV2|TRBJ1-2
CASSEGGGRISYGYTF
>TRBV28|TRBJ2-1
CASSTLVHHTNNEQFF
>TRBV28|TRBJ1-4
CASTPWDRDEKLFF
>TRBV29-1|TRBJ1-1
CSVDGYTEAFF
>TRBV7-2|TRBJ2-3
CASSLLLVADTQYF
>TRBV6-1|TRBJ1-1
CASSWTGGTEAFF
>TRBV6-1|TRBJ2-1
CASRRESIYNEQFF
>TRBV11-3|TRBJ2-7
CASSLASSGIYEQYF
>TRBV7-9|TRBJ1-2
CASSPLGTGINLHGYTF
>TRBV14|TRBJ2-6
CASSQGRGGANVLTF
>TRBV12-3/TRBV12-4|TRBJ2-3
CASSFGRATDTQYF
>TRBV18|TRBJ1-1
CASSRQGDWNTEAFF
>TRBV10-3|TRBJ1-2
CATLPPDRGYTF
>TRBV3-1|TRBJ1-2
CASSQGGSAYGYTF
>TRBV18|TRBJ1-4
CASSPSLTAGINEKLFF
>TRBV5-1|TRBJ2-1
CASSFSPMRMEYNEQFF
>TRBV20-1|TRBJ2-1
CSATGKRLYNEQFF
>TRBV2|TRBJ2-7
CASKLDPSMEYF
>TRBV30|TRBJ1-2
CAWSPGGYGYTF
>TRBV18|TRBJ1-5
CASSPNSNQPQHF
>TRBV2|TRBJ2-1
CASSELVEQFF
>TRBV6-5|TRBJ1-5
CASSYPTGIGNNQPQHF
>TRBV6-9|TRBJ2-7
CASSYGVASSNEQYF
>TRBV9|TRBJ1-1
CASSGHPGAMNTEAFF
>TRBV6-1|TRBJ1-2
CASRETVNYGYTF
>TRBV7-9|TRBJ2-6
CASSLQGVGANVLTF
>TRBV12-3/TRBV12-4|TRBJ1-3
CASSLRGTSGNTIYF
>TRBV5-6|TRBJ2-1
CASSLGALF
>TRBV4-1|TRBJ1-5
CASSQDRNSNQPQHF